The clone carrying this T cell receptor beta chain came up many times. Its target is unknown. CDR3 length: 15 amino acids. Losses at the gene ends were 0 bases for V and 4 bases for J; bases not matched to a gene: 7. CDR1 DFQATT and CDR2 SNEGSKA come from the germline V gene (reference sequence). The data belong to a study of human T cells and chemical hapten exposure. At the level of the study: Slight volume differences across pooled libraries mainly accounted for varying per-sample TCR yields. Overall study results and limits: Expanded TCRs were compared with controls, and the expanded TCRs formed significantly more large CDR3 similarity clusters.

Indicated time point: patch test 2, 6 weeks after DPC sensitization. Sample treatment: therapeutic diphenylcyclopropenone sensitization with weekly scalp DPC. Total RNA was isolated from unfractionated whole blood. TCRdb analysed the RACE reads with MiXCR anew, one entry per CDR3 protein. The sample yields approximately 120,000 distinct CDR3 sequences, less than 10% seen once. This material consisted of whole blood, taken in connection with sensitization to the hapten diphenylcyclopropenone (DPC). This sequence originates from a middle-aged woman with alopecia areata. Some clones in this sample may be carry-over from other donors' samples. The J gene is TRBJ2-3, the V gene TRBV20-1; 7 positions match TRBD1. The CDR3 sequence is CSARDPTGTPDTQYF. Written as DNA, the CDR3 is TGCAGTGCTAGAGATCCGACAGGGACCCCAGATACGCAGTATTTT.